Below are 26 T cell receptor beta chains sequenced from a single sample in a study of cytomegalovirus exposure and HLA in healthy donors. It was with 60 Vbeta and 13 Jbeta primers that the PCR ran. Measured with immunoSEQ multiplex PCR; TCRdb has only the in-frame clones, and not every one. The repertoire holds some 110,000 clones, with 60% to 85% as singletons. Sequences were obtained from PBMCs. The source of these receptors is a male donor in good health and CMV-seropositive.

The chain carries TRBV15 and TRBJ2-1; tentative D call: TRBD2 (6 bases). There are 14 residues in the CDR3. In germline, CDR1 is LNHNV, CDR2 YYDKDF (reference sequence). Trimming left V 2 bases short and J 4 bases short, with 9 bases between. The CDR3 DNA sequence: TGTGCCACCAGCAGATCGGGACTTTACAATGAGCAGTTCTTC. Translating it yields CATSRSGLYNEQFF.

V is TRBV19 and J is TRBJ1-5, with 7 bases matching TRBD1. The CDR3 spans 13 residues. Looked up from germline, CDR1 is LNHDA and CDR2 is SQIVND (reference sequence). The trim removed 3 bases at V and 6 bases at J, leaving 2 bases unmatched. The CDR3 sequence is CASSINRGQPQHF. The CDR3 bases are TGTGCCAGTAGTATTAACAGGGGTCAGCCCCAGCATTTT.

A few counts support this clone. CDR3 residues: CASSDRWGGENEQFF. The CDR3 bases are TGTGCCAGCAGCGATCGGTGGGGGGGTGAGAATGAGCAGTTCTTC. This sequence joins TRBV7-6 and TRBJ2-1, with 7 bases fitting TRBD2. This CDR3 spans 15 amino acids. The germline V gene encodes CDR1 SGHVS and CDR2 FNYEAQ. The trim removed 5 bases at V and 7 bases at J, leaving 11 bases unmatched.

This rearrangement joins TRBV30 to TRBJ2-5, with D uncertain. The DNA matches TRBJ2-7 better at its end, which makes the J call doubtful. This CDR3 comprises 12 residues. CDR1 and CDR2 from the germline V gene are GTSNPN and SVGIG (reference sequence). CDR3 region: CAWSPGVREQYF. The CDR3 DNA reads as TGTGCCTGGAGTCCCGGAGTCCGCGAGCAGTACTTC.

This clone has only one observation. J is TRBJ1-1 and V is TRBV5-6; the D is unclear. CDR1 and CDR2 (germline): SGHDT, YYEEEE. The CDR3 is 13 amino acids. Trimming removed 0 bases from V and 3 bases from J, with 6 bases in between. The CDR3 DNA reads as TGTGCCAGCAGCTTGGTTCGGGACACTGAAGCTTTCTTT. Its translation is CASSLVRDTEAFF.

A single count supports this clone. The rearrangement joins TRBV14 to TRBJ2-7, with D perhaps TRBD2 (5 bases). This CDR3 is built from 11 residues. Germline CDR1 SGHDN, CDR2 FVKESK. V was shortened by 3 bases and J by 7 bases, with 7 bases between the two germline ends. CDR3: CASSHTGEQYF. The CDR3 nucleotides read TGTGCCAGCAGCCATACGGGGGAGCAGTACTTC.

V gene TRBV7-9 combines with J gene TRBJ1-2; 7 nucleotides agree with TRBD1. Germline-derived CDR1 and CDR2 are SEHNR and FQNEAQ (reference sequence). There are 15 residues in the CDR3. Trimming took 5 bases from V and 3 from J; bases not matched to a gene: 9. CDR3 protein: CASSRGGHSDYGYTF. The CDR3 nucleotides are TGTGCCAGCAGCCGAGGGGGCCATAGTGACTATGGCTACACCTTC.

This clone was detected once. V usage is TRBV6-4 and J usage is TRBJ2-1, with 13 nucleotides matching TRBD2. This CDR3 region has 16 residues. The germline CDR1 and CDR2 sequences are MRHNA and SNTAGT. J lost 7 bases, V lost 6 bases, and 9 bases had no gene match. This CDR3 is CASSEIGLAGANEQFF. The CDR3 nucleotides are TGTGCCAGCAGCGAAATCGGACTAGCGGGAGCGAATGAGCAGTTCTTC.

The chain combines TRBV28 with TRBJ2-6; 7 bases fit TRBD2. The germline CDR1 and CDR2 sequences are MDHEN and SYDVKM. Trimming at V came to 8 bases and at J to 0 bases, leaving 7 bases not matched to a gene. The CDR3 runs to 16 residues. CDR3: CASLREGPSGANVLTF. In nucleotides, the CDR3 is TGTGCCAGCCTCAGGGAGGGTCCCTCTGGGGCCAACGTCCTGACTTTC. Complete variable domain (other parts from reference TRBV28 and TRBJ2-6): DVKVTQSSRYLVKRTGEKVFLECVQDMDHENMFWYRQDPGLGLRLIYFSYDVKMKEKGDIPEGYSVSREKKERFSLILESASTNQTSMYLCASLREGPSGANVLTFGAGSRLTVL.

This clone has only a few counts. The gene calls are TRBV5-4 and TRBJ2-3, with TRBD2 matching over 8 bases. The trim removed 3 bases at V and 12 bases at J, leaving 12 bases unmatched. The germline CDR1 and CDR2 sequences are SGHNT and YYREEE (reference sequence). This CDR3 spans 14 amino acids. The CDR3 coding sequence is TGTGCCAGCAGCTCCCCCCCTCGGGGGGGGGACCAGTATTTT. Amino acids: CASSSPPRGGDQYF.

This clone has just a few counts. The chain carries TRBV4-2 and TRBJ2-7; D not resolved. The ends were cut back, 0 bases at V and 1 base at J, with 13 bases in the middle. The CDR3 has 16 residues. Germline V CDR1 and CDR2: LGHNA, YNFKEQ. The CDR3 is CASSQDSSSLSYEQYF. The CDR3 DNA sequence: TGTGCCAGCAGCCAAGATTCGAGCTCTCTATCCTACGAGCAGTACTTC.

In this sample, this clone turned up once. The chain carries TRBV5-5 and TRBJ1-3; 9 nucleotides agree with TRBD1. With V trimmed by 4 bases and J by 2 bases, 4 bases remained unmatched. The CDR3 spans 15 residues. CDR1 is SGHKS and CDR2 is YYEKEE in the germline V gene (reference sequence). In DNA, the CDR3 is TGTGCCAGCAGCCTGGGACAGGGTACTGGAAACACCATATATTTT. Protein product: CASSLGQGTGNTIYF.

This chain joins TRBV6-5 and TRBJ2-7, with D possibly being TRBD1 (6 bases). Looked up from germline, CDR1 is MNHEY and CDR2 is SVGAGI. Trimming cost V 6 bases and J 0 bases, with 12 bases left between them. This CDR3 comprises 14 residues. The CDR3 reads CASSTGLLSYEQYF. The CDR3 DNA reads TGTGCCAGCAGCACAGGGCTACTCTCCTACGAGCAGTACTTC.

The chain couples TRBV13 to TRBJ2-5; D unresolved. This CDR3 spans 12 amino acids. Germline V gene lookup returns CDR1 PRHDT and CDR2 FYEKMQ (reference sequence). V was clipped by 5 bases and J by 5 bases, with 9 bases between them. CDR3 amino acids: CASSVPGETQYF. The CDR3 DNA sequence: TGTGCCAGCAGCGTCCCCGGGGAGACCCAGTACTTC.

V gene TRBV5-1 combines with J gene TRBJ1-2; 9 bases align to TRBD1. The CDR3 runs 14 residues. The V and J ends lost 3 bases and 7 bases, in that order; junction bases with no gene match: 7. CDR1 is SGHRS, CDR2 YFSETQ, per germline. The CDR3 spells CASSSVTGGPGYTF. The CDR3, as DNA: TGCGCCAGCAGCTCGGTGACAGGGGGGCCTGGCTACACCTTC.

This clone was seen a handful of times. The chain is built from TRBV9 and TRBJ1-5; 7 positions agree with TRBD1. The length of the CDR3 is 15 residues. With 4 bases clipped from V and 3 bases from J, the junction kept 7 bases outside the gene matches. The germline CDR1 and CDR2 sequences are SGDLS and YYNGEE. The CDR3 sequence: CASSPTGQANQPQHF. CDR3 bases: TGTGCCAGCAGCCCCACCGGACAGGCCAATCAGCCCCAGCATTTT.

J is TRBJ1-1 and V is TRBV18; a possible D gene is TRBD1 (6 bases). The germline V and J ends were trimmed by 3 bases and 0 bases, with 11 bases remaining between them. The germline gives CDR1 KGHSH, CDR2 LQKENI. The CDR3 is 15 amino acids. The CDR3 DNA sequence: TGTGCCAGCTCACCGGACAGCTCCATGAACACTGAAGCTTTCTTT. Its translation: CASSPDSSMNTEAFF.

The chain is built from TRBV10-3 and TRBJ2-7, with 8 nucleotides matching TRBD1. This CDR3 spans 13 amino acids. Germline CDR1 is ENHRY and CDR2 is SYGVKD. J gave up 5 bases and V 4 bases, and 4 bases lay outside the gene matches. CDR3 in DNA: TGTGCCATCAGTGTCCAGGGGGCCCACGAGCAGTACTTC. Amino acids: CAISVQGAHEQYF.

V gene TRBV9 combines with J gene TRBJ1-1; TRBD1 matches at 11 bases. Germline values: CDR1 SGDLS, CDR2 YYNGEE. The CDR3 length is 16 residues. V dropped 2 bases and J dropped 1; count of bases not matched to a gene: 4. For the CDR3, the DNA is TGTGCCAGCAGCGTCCGGGACAGGGGGACGAACACTGAAGCTTTCTTT. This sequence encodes CASSVRDRGTNTEAFF.

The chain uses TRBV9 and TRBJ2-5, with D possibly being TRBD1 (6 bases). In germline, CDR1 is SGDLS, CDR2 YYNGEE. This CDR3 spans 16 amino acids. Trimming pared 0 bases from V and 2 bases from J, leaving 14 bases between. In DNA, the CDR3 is TGTGCCAGCAGCGTAGCTCCGGCCGGACAGCAAGAGACCCAGTACTTC. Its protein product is CASSVAPAGQQETQYF.

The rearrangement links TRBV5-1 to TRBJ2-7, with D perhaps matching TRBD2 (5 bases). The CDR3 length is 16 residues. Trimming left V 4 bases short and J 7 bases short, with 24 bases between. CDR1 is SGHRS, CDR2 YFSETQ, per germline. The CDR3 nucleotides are TGCGCCAGCAGCCTCGGACTCGATCCCCCGCCGCGGGAGCAGTACTTC. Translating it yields CASSLGLDPPPREQYF. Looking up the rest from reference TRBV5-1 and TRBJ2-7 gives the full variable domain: KAGVTQTPRYLIKTRGQQVTLSCSPISGHRSVSWYQQTPGQGLQFLFEYFSETQRNKGNFPGRFSGRQFSNSRSEMNVSTLELGDSALYLCASSLGLDPPPREQYFGPGTRLTVT.

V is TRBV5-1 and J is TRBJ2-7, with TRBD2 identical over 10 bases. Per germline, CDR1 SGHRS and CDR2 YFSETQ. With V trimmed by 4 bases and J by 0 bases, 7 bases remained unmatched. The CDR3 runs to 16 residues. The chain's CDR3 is CASSIGLAASSYEQYF. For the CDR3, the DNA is TGCGCCAGCAGCATAGGACTAGCGGCCAGCTCCTACGAGCAGTACTTC.

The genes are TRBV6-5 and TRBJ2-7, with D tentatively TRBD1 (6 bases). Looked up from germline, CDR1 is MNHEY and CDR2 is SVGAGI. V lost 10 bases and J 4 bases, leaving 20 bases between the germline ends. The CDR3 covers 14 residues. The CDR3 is CATGAGAHGYEQYF. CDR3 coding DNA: TGTGCCACCGGAGCAGGGGCTCATGGATACGAGCAGTACTTC.

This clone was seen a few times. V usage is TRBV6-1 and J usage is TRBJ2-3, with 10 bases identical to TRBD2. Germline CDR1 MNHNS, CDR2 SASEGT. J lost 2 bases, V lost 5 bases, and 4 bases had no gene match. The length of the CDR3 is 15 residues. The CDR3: CASSRLAGPTDTQYF. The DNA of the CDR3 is TGTGCCAGCAGTCGACTAGCGGGTCCCACAGATACGCAGTATTTT.

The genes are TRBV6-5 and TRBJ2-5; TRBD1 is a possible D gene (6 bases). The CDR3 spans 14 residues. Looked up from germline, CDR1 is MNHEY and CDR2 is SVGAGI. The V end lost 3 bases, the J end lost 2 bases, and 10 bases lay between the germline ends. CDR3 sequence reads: CASSYGRGQETQYF. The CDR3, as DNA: TGTGCCAGCAGTTATGGCAGGGGTCAAGAGACCCAGTACTTC.

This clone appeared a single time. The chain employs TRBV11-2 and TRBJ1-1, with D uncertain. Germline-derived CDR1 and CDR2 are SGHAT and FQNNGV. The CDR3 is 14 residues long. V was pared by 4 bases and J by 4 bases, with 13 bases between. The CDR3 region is CASSSHSSGTEAFF. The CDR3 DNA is TGTGCCAGCAGCTCCCATTCGAGCGGCACTGAAGCTTTCTTT.